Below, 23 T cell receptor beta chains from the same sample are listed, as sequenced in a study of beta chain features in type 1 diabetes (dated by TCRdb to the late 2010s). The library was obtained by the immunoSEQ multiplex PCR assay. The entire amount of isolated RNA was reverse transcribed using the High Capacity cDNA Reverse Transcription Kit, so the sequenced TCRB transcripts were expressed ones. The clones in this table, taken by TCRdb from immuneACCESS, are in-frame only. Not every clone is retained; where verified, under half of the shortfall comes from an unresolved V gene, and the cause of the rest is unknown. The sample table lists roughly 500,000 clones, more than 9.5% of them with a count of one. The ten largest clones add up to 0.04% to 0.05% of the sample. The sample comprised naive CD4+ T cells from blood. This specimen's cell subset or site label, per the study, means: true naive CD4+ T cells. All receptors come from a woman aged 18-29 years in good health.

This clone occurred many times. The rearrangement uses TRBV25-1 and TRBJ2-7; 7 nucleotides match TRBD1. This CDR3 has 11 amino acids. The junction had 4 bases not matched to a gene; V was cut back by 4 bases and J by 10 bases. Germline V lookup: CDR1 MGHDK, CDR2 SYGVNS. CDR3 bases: TGTGCCAGCAGTGTACAGGGGCATCAGTACTTC. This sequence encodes CASSVQGHQYF.

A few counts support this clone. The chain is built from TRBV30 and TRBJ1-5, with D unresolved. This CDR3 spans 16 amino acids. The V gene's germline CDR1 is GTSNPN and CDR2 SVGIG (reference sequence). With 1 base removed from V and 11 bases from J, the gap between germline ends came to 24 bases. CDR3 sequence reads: CAWSGDRTGIAGAQHF. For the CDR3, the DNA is TGTGCCTGGAGTGGGGATAGGACCGGGATAGCCGGAGCCCAGCATTTT.

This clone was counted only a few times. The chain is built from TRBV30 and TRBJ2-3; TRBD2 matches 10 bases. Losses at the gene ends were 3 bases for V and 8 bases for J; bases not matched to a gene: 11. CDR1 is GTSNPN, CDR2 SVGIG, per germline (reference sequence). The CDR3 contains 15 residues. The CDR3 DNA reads TGTGCCTGGAGATGGGATGGTCTAGCGGGAGCTACGCAGTATTTT. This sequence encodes CAWRWDGLAGATQYF.

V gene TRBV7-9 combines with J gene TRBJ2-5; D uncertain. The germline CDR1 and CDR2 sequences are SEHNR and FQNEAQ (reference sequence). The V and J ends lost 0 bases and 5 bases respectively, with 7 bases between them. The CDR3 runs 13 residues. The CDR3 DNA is TGTGCCAGCAGCTTAGCCTGGGCCGAGACCCAGTACTTC. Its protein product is CASSLAWAETQYF.

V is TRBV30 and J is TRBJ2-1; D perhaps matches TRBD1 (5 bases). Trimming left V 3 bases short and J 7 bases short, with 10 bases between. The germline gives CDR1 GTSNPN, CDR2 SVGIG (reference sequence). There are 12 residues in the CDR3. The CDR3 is CAWSPQVNEQFF. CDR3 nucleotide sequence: TGTGCCTGGAGCCCACAGGTAAATGAGCAGTTCTTC. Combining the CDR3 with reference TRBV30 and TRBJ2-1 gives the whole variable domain SQTIHQWPATLVQPVGSPLSLECTVEGTSNPNLYWYRQAAGRGLQLLFYSVGIGQISSEVPQNLSASRPQDRQFILSSKKLLLSDSGFYLCAWSPQVNEQFFGPGTRLTVL.

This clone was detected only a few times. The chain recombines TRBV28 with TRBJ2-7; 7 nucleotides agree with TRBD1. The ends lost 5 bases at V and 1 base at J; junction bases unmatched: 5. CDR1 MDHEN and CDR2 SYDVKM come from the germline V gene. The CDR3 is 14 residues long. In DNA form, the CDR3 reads TGTGCCAGCAGTCCAGGACAGGCGTCCTACGAGCAGTACGTC. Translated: CASSPGQASYEQYV.

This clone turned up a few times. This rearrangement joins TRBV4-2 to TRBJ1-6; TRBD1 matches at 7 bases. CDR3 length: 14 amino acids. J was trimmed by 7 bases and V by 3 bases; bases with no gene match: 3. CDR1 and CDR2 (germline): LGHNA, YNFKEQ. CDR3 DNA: TGTGCCAGCAGCCAGGGACAGACGAATTCACCCCTCCACTTT. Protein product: CASSQGQTNSPLHF.

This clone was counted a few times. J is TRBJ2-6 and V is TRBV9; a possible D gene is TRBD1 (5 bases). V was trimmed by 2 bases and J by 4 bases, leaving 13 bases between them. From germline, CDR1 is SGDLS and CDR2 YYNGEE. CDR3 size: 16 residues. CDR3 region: CASSVTGFMGANVLTF. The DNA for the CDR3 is TGTGCCAGCAGCGTTACAGGTTTTATGGGGGCCAACGTCCTGACTTTC.

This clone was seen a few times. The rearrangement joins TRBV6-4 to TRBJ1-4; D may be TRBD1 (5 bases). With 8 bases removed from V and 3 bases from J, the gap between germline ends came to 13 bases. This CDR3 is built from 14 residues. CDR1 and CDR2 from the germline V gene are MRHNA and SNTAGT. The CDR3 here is CASGRGRANEKLFF. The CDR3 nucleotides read TGTGCCAGCGGGAGGGGCCGGGCTAATGAAAAACTGTTTTTT.

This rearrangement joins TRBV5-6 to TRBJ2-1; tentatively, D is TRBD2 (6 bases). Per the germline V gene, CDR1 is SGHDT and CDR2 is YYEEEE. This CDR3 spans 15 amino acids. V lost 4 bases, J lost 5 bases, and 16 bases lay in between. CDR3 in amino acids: CASSAPSEAHNEQFF. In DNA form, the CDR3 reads TGTGCCAGCAGCGCTCCTAGCGAGGCCCACAATGAGCAGTTCTTC.

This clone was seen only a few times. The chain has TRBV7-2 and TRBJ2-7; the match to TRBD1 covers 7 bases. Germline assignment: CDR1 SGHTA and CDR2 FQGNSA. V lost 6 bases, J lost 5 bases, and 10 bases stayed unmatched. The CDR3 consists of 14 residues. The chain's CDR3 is CASSGGTGAHEQYV. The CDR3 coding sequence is TGTGCCAGCAGTGGCGGAACAGGGGCCCACGAGCAGTACGTC.

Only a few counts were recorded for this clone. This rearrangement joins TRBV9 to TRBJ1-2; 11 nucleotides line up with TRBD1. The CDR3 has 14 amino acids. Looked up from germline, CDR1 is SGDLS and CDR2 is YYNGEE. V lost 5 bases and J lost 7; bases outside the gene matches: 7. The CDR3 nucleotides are TGTGCCAGCAGTAACGGACAGGGGGCCTTTGGCTACACCTTC. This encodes CASSNGQGAFGYTF.

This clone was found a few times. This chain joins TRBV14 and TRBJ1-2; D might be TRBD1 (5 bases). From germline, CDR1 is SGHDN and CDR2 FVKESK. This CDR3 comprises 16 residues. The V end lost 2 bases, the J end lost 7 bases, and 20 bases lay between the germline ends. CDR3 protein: CASSQTTGLWAGGYTF. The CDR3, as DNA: TGTGCCAGCAGCCAAACCACGGGGCTATGGGCCGGTGGCTACACCTTC. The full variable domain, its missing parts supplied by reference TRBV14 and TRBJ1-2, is EAGVTQFPSHSVIEKGQTVTLRCDPISGHDNLYWYRRVMGKEIKFLLHFVKESKQDESGMPNNRFLAERTGGTYSTLKVQPAELEDSGVYFCASSQTTGLWAGGYTFGSGTRLTVV.

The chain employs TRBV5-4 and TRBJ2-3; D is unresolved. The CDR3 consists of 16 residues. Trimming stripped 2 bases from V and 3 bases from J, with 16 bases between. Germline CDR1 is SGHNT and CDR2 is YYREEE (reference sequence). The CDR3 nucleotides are TGTGCCAGCAGCTTAGGTCCCGCGTCGAGTACAGATACGCAGTATTTT. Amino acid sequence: CASSLGPASSTDTQYF.

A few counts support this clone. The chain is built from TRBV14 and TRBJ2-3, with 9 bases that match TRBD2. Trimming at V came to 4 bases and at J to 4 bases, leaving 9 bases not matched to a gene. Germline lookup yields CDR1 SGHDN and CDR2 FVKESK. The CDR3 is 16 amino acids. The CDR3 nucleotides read TGTGCCAGCAGCCTCGTTCCGGGACTAGCTGCAGATACGCAGTATTTT. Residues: CASSLVPGLAADTQYF.

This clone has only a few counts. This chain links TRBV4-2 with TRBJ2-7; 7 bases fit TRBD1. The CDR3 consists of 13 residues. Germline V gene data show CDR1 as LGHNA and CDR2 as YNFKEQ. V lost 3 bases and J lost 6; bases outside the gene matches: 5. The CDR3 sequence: CASSQEQGREQYV. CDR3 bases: TGTGCCAGCAGCCAGGAACAGGGGCGCGAGCAGTACGTC.

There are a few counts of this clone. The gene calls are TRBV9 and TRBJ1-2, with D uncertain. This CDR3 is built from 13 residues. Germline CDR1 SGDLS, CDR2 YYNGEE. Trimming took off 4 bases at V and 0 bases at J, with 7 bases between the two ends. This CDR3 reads CASSRDANYGYTF. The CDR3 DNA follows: TGTGCCAGCAGCCGAGACGCTAACTATGGCTACACCTTC.

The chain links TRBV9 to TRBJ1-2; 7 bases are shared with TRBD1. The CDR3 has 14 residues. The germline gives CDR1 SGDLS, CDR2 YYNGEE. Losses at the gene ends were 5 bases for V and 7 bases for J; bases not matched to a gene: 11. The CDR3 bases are TGTGCCAGCAGAAGACAGGGAAAGGACCGTGGCTACACCTTC. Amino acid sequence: CASRRQGKDRGYTF.

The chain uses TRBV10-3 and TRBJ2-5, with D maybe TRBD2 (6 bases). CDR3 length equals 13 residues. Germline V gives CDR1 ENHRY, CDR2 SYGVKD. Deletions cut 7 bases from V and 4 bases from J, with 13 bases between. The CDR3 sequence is CAIKSGEGETQYF. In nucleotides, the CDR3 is TGTGCCATCAAATCGGGAGAAGGAGAGACCCAGTACTTC.

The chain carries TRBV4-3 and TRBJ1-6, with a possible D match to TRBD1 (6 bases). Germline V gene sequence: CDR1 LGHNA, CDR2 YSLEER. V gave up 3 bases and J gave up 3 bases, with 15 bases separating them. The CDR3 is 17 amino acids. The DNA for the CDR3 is TGCGCCAGCAGCCAGGGAGGGCAGGGGAACTATAATTCACCCCTCCACTTT. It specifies CASSQGGQGNYNSPLHF.

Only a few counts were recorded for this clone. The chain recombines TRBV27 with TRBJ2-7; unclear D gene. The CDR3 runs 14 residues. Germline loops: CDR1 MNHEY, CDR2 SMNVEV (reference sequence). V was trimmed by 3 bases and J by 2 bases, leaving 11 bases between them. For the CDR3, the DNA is TGTGCCAGCAGTTTCATGGCAGCCGCCTACGAGCAGTACTTC. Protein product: CASSFMAAAYEQYF.

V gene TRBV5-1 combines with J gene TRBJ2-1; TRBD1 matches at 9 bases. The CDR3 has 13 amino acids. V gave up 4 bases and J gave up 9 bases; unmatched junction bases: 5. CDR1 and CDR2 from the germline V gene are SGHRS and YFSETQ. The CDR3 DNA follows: TGCGCCAGCAGCCGAGGACAGGGGAGTGAGCAGTTCTTC. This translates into CASSRGQGSEQFF.

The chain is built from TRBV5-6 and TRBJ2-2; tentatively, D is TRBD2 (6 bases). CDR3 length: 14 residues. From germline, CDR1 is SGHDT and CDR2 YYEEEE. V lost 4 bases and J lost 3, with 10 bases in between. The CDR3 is CASSRGRDTGELFF. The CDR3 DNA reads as TGTGCCAGCAGCCGGGGGAGAGACACCGGGGAGCTGTTTTTT.